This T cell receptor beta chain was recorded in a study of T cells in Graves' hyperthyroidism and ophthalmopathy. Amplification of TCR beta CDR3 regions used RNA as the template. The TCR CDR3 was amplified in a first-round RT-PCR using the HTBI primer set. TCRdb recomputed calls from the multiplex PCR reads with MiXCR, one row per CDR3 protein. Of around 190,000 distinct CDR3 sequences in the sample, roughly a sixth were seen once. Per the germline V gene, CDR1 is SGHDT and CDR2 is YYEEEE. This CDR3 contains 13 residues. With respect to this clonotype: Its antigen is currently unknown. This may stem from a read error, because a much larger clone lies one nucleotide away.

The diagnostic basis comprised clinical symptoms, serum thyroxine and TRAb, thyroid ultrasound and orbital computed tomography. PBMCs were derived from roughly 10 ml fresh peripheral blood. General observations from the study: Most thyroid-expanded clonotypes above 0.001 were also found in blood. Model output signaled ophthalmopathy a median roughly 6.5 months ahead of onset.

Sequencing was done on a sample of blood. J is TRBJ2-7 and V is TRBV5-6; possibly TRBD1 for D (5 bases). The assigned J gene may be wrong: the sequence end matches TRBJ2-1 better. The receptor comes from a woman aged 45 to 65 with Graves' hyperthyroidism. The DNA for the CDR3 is TGTGCCAGCAGCTTGGACGGACACTACGAGCAGTTCTTC. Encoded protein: CASSLDGHYEQFF.